Listed below are T cell receptor beta chains from one sample, sequenced in a study of blood T cell repertoires in COVID-19. Assay used: immunoSEQ multiplex PCR; TCRdb lists only in-frame clones, some missing. Among around 260,000 clones listed, around 87% were seen once. Sample: peripheral blood. The source is a woman in her sixties or seventies with COVID-19, enrolled during active disease. Each CDR3 is given with its conserved first and last residue. D genes are given only for firm matches. Where a row states a size, it is once, few, many or the class of an expanded clone; other rows omit it.

d_call | j_call | clone_size | v_call | cdr3_nt | cdr3_aa
TRBD1 | TRBJ1-2 | NA | TRBV19 | TGTGCCAGTAGCCGGGGGACAGGGAACGGCTACACCTTC | CASSRGTGNGYTF
NA | TRBJ1-4 | NA | TRBV18 | TGTGCCAGCTCACCACAGCGAGTTAATGAAAAACTGTTTTTT | CASSPQRVNEKLFF
NA | TRBJ1-1 | NA | TRBV5-6 | TGTGCCAGCAGCCTAGGGGGTAGAGGGACTGAAGCTTTCTTT | CASSLGGRGTEAFF
TRBD1 | TRBJ2-5 | NA | TRBV6-6 | TGTGCCAGCAGTTACCCGACCGGGACAGTGGGAGAGACCCAGTACTTC | CASSYPTGTVGETQYF
TRBD2 | TRBJ2-3 | NA | TRBV5-1 | TGCGCCAGCAGCCCCTCGGGCATTGGGATACTAGCGGGGACCACAGATACGCAGTATTTT | CASSPSGIGILAGTTDTQYF
TRBD2 | TRBJ2-5 | few | TRBV9 | TGTGCCAGCAGCCCCGGGACTAGCGGGAGTGAGACCCAGTACTTC | CASSPGTSGSETQYF
TRBD2 | TRBJ2-1 | once | TRBV15 | TGTGCCACCAGCAGAGGGCTAGCGGGAGTAGAAGTCAATGAGCAGTTCTTC | CATSRGLAGVEVNEQFF
NA | TRBJ2-7 | NA | TRBV5-4 | TGTGCCAGCAGCATCGAGCCCGTCTACGAGCAGTACTTC | CASSIEPVYEQYF
TRBD1 | TRBJ1-1 | NA | TRBV6-5 | TGTGCCAGCAGTCGACAGGGTACGGCTTTCTTT | CASSRQGTAFF
TRBD2 | TRBJ2-2 | few | TRBV9 | TGTGCCAGCAGCGCCAGACTAGCGGGAATGGCCGGGGAGCTGTTTTTT | CASSARLAGMAGELFF
NA | TRBJ2-6 | NA | TRBV7-9 | TGTGCCAGCAGCTTAGCGCGTCCTCGAGCTTCCTCTGGGGCCAACGTCCTGACTTTC | CASSLARPRASSGANVLTF
NA | TRBJ1-4 | NA | TRBV10-1 | TGCGCCAGCAGCAGTCGCAGGGCTCGATTAGGGGATGAAAAACTGTTTTTT | CASSSRRARLGDEKLFF
TRBD1 | TRBJ2-5 | NA | TRBV19 | TGTGCCAGTAGTATAAGGGGGGGACAGGGAGAGACCCAGTACTTC | CASSIRGGQGETQYF
NA | TRBJ2-7 | NA | TRBV9 | TGTGCCAGCAGCGTAGGCCCGGGGGAGGTCTACGAGCAGTACTTC | CASSVGPGEVYEQYF
NA | TRBJ1-1 | NA | TRBV30 | TGTGCCTGGAGAGGAGGGTCAAGGAACACTGAAGCTTTCTTT | CAWRGGSRNTEAFF
NA | TRBJ1-4 | NA | TRBV9 | TGTGCCAGCAGCGTAGGACCGGAATCGACTATTAATGAAAAACTGTTTTTT | CASSVGPESTINEKLFF
TRBD1 | TRBJ1-4 | NA | TRBV7-9 | TGTGCCAGCAGCCAGGGGGGAACTAATGAAAAACTGTTTTTT | CASSQGGTNEKLFF
TRBD2 | TRBJ2-7 | NA | TRBV5-1 | TGCGCCAGCAGCTTGTCGGGAGGGACCTACGAGCAGTACTTC | CASSLSGGTYEQYF
NA | TRBJ2-1 | NA | TRBV9 | TGTGCCAGCAGCGTAGCCCCCCCGGGAGCTGGCAATGAGCAGTTCTTC | CASSVAPPGAGNEQFF
TRBD1 | TRBJ2-1 | once | TRBV19 | TGTGCCAGTAGTATACCCCTGAGGACAGGGCTGAATGAGCAGTTCTTC | CASSIPLRTGLNEQFF
TRBD2 | TRBJ2-7 | NA | TRBV3-1/TRBV3-2 | TGTGCCAGCAGCAAAAGCGTACTAGCGGGAGGAACCTACGAGCAGTACTTC | CASSKSVLAGGTYEQYF
TRBD1 | TRBJ1-3 | NA | TRBV5-6 | TGTGCCAGCAGCTTCACCGGGACAGTGGGTGGAAACACCATATATTTT | CASSFTGTVGGNTIYF
TRBD2 | TRBJ2-5 | once | TRBV9 | TGTGCCAGCAGCGTAGGGCTAGCGGGCCCCGCGGGGCAGTACTTC | CASSVGLAGPAGQYF
NA | TRBJ1-5 | NA | TRBV7-6 | TGTGCCAGCAGCCCCCGTGAGGGAACCGTCAATCAGCCCCAGCATTTT | CASSPREGTVNQPQHF
NA | TRBJ2-7 | NA | TRBV20-1 | TGCAGTGCCGCCCGAGAGGAGCAGTACTTC | CSAAREEQYF
NA | TRBJ1-3 | few | TRBV7-9 | TGTGCCAGCAGCTTAGCGGGAGCCGGGGGAAACACCATATATTTT | CASSLAGAGGNTIYF
TRBD1 | TRBJ1-4 | NA | TRBV27 | TGTGCCAGCAACCCGGGGACAGGTCATGAAAAACTGTTTTTT | CASNPGTGHEKLFF
TRBD1 | TRBJ2-1 | NA | TRBV19 | TGTGCCAGTAGTATCCCTGGACAGGGAGGTTCTTACAATGAGCAGTTCTTC | CASSIPGQGGSYNEQFF
TRBD1 | TRBJ1-2 | NA | TRBV6-1 | TGTGCCAGCAGTAACCCGGGACAGGGGAACTATGGCTACACCTTC | CASSNPGQGNYGYTF
NA | TRBJ1-2 | NA | TRBV9 | TGTGCCAGCAGCTTTTTCGGGGACTCTAACTATGGCTACACCTTC | CASSFFGDSNYGYTF
NA | TRBJ2-1 | NA | TRBV19 | TGTGCCAGTAGTATTAGGGACAATACCTACAATGAGCAGTTCTTC | CASSIRDNTYNEQFF
NA | TRBJ1-1 | NA | TRBV11-2 | TGTGCCAGCAGCTTAGGAGGGTGGGACACTGAAGCTTTCTTT | CASSLGGWDTEAFF
NA | TRBJ2-1 | NA | TRBV3-1/TRBV3-2 | TGTGCCAGCAGCCAAGACCCCCGAGAGTACAATGAGCAGTTCTTC | CASSQDPREYNEQFF
NA | TRBJ2-3 | NA | TRBV6-2/TRBV6-3 | TGTGCCAGCAGTCCCCCGGGGACTTGGAAAGATACGCAGTATTTT | CASSPPGTWKDTQYF
NA | TRBJ1-5 | NA | TRBV3-1/TRBV3-2 | TGTGCCAGCAGCCACAGGCGCGGGGATCAGCCCCAGCATTTT | CASSHRRGDQPQHF
NA | TRBJ2-7 | NA | TRBV5-5 | TGTGCCAGCAGCTCAACAGCCGAGCAGTACTTC | CASSSTAEQYF
TRBD1 | TRBJ1-5 | NA | TRBV18 | TGTGCCAGCTCACCAGGGACAGGGAATAGCAATCAGCCCCAGCATTTT | CASSPGTGNSNQPQHF
TRBD2 | TRBJ2-1 | once | TRBV9 | TGTGCCAGCAGCGTCGATCTAGCGGGAGTGGGTGAGCAGTTCTTC | CASSVDLAGVGEQFF
NA | TRBJ1-3 | NA | TRBV4-3 | TGCGCCAGCAGCCCTTGGTCGGCGGCTGGAAACACCATATATTTT | CASSPWSAAGNTIYF
NA | TRBJ1-2 | few | TRBV19 | TGTGCCAGTACCCCGCGGGGGTGGAACTATGGCTACACCTTC | CASTPRGWNYGYTF
NA | TRBJ2-7 | NA | TRBV6-5 | TGTGCCAGCAGTTACTGGGCAGGCGTCGGCGAGCAGTACTTC | CASSYWAGVGEQYF
NA | TRBJ2-3 | NA | TRBV15 | TGTGCCACCAGCAGAGATCGCGGACCGGCGGGTACGCAGTATTTT | CATSRDRGPAGTQYF
NA | TRBJ1-1 | NA | TRBV27 | TGTGCCAGCAGTCTACAGAGCCGGAACACTGAAGCTTTCTTT | CASSLQSRNTEAFF
NA | TRBJ1-1 | NA | TRBV18 | TGTGCCAGCTCACCCACCGGGAGTTCCACTGAAGCTTTCTTT | CASSPTGSSTEAFF
NA | TRBJ2-5 | NA | TRBV5-1 | TGCGCCAGCAGCTTGGCTCAGGGGCCTTTGAAGACCCAGTACTTC | CASSLAQGPLKTQYF
NA | TRBJ2-3 | NA | TRBV15 | TGTGCCACCAGCAGAGTCGGGGGAGCAGATACGCAGTATTTT | CATSRVGGADTQYF
NA | TRBJ2-2 | NA | TRBV12-2 | TGTGCAAGTCGCTTAGGGTCGACAGGGGTGGCCGGGGAGCTGTTTTTT | CASRLGSTGVAGELFF
NA | TRBJ2-7 | NA | TRBV4-3 | TGCGCCAGCAGCCAAGAAAAAGCGGCAGTTATCTCCTACGAGCAGTACTTC | CASSQEKAAVISYEQYF
NA | TRBJ2-3 | NA | TRBV15 | TGTGCCACCAGCAGAGACGGGAGCGCAGATACGCAGTATTTT | CATSRDGSADTQYF
NA | TRBJ1-6 | NA | TRBV19 | TGTGCCAGTACCCCCGGGGGCTATAATTCACCCCTCCACTTT | CASTPGGYNSPLHF
TRBD1 | TRBJ1-1 | NA | TRBV6-5 | TGTGCCAGCAGCCGGGGACAGATGAACACTGAAGCTTTCTTT | CASSRGQMNTEAFF
NA | TRBJ2-3 | NA | TRBV6-5 | TGTGCCAGCAGTCCGTACTCCCGCCGGTCAGATACGCAGTATTTT | CASSPYSRRSDTQYF
NA | TRBJ1-2 | once | TRBV7-8 | TGTGCCAGCAGCTTAGCCGCTAACTATGGCTACACCTTC | CASSLAANYGYTF
TRBD1 | TRBJ1-5 | once | TRBV7-7 | TGTGCCAGCAGCTTCACAGGGGGCTCTCAGCCCCAGCATTTT | CASSFTGGSQPQHF
NA | TRBJ2-5 | NA | TRBV6-2/TRBV6-3 | TGTGCCAGCAGTTACCATACACCGCCGGGGGAGACCCAGTACTTC | CASSYHTPPGETQYF
NA | TRBJ1-1 | NA | TRBV9 | TGTGCCAGCAGCGTAGCGACTATTCCCGCTGAAGCTTTCTTT | CASSVATIPAEAFF
NA | TRBJ1-5 | NA | TRBV3-1/TRBV3-2 | TGTGCCAGCAGCCACGGGGATCAGCCCCAGCATTTT | CASSHGDQPQHF
NA | TRBJ2-1 | NA | TRBV19 | TGTGCCAGTAGTATTGCGTCCGCGCGGGGTTATGAGCAGTTCTTC | CASSIASARGYEQFF
NA | TRBJ2-4 | once | TRBV2 | TGTGCCAGCAGCCGCCTGAGCTACATTCAGTACTTC | CASSRLSYIQYF